Shown below are 3 T cell receptor beta chains from a single sample sequenced in a study of T cell responses to AZD1222 COVID-19 vaccine. Repertoires were generated with immunoSEQ multiplex PCR, while TCRdb's copy carries only in-frame clones and drops some. The table lists about 69,000 clones, 80% to 90% of them singletons, with about 2.4% in the top ten. Sequenced here: peripheral blood, sampled on day 0 of AZD1222 vaccination. These receptors all come from an adult in good health.

This clone occurred once. The chain is built from TRBV2 and TRBJ1-5; tentative D call: TRBD1 (6 bases). The CDR3 extends over 16 amino acids. Between the trimmed V and J ends, which lost 2 bases and 5 bases, there was a span of 16 bases. Per germline, CDR1 SNHLY and CDR2 FYNNEI. Here the CDR3 DNA reads TGTGCCAGCAGTGAATTGGGGGCGTTGGGCTATCAGCCCCAGCATTTT. Translated: CASSELGALGYQPQHF. The variable domain in full, completed from reference TRBV2 and TRBJ1-5, reads EPEVTQTPSHQVTQMGQEVILRCVPISNHLYFYWYRQILGQKVEFLVSFYNNEISEKSEIFDDQFSVERPDGSNFTLKIRSTKLEDSAMYFCASSELGALGYQPQHFGDGTRLSIL.

The chain recombines TRBV28 with TRBJ1-4; no clear D gene. The germline V gene encodes CDR1 MDHEN and CDR2 SYDVKM. There are 13 residues in the CDR3. V was pared by 2 bases and J by 6 bases, with 7 bases between. CDR3 nucleotides: TGTGCCAGCAGTTTACAGATTGATGAAAAACTGTTTTTT. Protein product: CASSLQIDEKLFF.

In this sample, this clone turned up a few times. The chain joins TRBV9 to TRBJ2-1, with unresolved D. The CDR3 consists of 13 residues. CDR1 is SGDLS, CDR2 YYNGEE, per germline. V shed 4 bases and J shed 6 bases, with 11 bases lying between them. CDR3 nucleotide sequence: TGTGCCAGCAGCCCCACCTTGAGCAATGAGCAGTTCTTC. Translating gives CASSPTLSNEQFF.